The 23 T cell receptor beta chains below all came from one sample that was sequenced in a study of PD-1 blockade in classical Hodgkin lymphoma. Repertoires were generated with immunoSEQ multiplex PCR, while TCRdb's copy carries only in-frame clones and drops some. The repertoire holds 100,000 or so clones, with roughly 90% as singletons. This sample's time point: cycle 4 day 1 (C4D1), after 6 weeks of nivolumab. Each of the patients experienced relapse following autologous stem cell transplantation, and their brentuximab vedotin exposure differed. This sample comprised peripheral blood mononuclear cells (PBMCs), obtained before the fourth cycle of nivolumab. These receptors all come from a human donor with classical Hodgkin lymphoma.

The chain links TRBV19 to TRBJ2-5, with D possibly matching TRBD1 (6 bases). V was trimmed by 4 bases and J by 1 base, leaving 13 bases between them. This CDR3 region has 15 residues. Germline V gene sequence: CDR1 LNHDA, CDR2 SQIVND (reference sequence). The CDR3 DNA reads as TGTGCCAGTAGTACCCTAGGACAGTTCCAAGAGACCCAGTACTTC. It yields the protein CASSTLGQFQETQYF.

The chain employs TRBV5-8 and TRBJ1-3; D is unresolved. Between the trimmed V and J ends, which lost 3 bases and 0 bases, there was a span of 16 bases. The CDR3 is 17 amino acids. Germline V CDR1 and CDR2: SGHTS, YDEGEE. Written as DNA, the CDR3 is TGTGCCAGCAGCTCTCGCCGGAAGTCTTTCTCTGGAAACACCATATATTTT. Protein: CASSSRRKSFSGNTIYF.

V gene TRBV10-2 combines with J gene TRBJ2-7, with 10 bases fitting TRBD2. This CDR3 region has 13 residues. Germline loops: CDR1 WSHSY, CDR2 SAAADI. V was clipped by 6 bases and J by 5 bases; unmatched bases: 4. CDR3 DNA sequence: TGCGCCAGCAGGGGGACTAGCGCTAACGAGCAGTACTTC. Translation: CASRGTSANEQYF.

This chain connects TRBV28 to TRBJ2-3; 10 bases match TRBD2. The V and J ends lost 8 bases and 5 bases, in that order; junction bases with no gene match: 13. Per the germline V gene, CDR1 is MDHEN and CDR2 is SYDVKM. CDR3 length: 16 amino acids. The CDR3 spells CASSKGASGSRDTQYF. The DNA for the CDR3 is TGTGCCAGCTCAAAAGGGGCTAGCGGGAGTAGAGATACGCAGTATTTT.

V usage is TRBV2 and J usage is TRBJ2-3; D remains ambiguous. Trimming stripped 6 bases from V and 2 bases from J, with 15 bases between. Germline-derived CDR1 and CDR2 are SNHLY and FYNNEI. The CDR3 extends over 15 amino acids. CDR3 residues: CASSADGRLTDTQYF. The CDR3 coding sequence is TGTGCCAGCAGCGCGGACGGAAGACTCACAGATACGCAGTATTTT.

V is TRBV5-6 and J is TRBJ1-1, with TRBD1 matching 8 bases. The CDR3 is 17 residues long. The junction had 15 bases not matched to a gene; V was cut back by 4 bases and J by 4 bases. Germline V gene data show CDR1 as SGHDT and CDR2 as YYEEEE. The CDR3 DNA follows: TGTGCCAGCAGCCCCCCCCTGGAAGGACAGGGCGCCACTGAAGCTTTCTTT. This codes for CASSPPLEGQGATEAFF. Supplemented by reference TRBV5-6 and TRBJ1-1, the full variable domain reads DAGVTQSPTHLIKTRGQQVTLRCSPKSGHDTVSWYQQALGQGPQFIFQYYEEEERQRGNFPDRFSGHQFPNYSSELNVNALLLGDSALYLCASSPPLEGQGATEAFFGQGTRLTVV.

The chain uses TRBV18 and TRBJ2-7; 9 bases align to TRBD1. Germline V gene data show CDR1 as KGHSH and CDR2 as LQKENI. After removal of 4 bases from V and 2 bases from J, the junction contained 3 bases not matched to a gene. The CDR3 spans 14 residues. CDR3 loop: CASSHRGRAYEQYF. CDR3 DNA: TGTGCCAGCTCACACAGGGGGCGGGCCTACGAGCAGTACTTC.

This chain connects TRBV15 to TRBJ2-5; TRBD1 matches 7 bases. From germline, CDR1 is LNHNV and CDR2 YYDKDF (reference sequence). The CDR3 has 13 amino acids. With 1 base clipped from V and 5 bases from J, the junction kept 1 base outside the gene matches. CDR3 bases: TGTGCCACCAGCAGAGGACAGGGTGAGACCCAGTACTTC. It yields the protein CATSRGQGETQYF.

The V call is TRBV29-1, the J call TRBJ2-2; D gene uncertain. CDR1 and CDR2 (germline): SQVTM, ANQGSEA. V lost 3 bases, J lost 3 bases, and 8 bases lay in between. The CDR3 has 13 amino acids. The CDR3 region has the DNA TGCAGCGTTGATCCCCGTTACACCGGGGAGCTGTTTTTT. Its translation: CSVDPRYTGELFF.

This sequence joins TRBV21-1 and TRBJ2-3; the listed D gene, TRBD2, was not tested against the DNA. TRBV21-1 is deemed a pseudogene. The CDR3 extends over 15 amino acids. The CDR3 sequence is CASSTIAGATDTQYF. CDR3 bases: TGTGCCAGCAGCACCATAGCGGGGGCCACAGATACGCAGTATTTT.

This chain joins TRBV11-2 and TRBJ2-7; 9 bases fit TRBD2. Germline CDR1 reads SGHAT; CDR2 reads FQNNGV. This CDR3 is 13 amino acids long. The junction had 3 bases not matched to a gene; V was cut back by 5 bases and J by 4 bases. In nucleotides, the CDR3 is TGTGCCAGCAGCGGACTAGCGATTTACGAGCAGTACTTC. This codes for CASSGLAIYEQYF.

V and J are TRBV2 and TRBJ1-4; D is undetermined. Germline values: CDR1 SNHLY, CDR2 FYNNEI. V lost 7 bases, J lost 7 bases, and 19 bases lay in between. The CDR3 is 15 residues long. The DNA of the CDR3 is TGTGCCAGCACCTCGACGTGGGTTTTCGGTGAAAAACTGTTTTTT. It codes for CASTSTWVFGEKLFF.

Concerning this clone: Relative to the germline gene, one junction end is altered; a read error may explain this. CDR3 in amino acids: CASREGTKNIQYF. Written as DNA, the CDR3 is TGTGCCAGCCGTGAGGGAACCAAAAACATTCAGTACTTC. The genes are TRBV6-1 and TRBJ2-4; D possibly corresponds to TRBD2 (5 bases). The germline CDR1 and CDR2 sequences are MNHNS and SASEGT. The CDR3 is 13 residues long.

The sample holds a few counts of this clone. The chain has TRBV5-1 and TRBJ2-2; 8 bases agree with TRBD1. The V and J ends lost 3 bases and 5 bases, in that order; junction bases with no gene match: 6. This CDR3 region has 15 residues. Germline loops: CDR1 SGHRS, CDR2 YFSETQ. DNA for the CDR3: TGCGCCAGCAGCTCGACAGGGGCGAGTACCGGGGAGCTGTTTTTT. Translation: CASSSTGASTGELFF.

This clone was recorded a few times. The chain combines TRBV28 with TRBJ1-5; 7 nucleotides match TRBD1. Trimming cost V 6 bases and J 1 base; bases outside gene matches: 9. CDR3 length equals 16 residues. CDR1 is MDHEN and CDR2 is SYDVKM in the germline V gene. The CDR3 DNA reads TGTGCCAGCAGCGCGGCACAGGGGCTGAGCAATCAGCCCCAGCATTTT. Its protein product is CASSAAQGLSNQPQHF.

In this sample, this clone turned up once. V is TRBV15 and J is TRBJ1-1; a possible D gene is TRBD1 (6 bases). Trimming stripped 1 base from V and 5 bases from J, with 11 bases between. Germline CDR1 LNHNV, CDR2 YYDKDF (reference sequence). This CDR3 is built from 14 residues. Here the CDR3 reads CATSRAFTGTEAFF. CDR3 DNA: TGTGCCACCAGCAGAGCTTTCACAGGGACTGAAGCTTTCTTT.

CDR3 in DNA: TGTGCCAGCAGCTCCAGGGATGGCTACACCTTC. Translating gives CASSSRDGYTF. V is TRBV5-6 and J is TRBJ1-2; the D gene is possibly TRBD1 (5 bases). The germline gives CDR1 SGHDT, CDR2 YYEEEE. Trimming took 3 bases from V and 6 from J, leaving 6 bases between them. This CDR3 contains 11 residues.

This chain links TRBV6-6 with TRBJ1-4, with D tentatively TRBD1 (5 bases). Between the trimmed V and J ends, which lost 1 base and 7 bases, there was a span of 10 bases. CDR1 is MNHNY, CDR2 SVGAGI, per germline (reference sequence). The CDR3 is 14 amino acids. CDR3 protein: CASSYFGGTEKLFF. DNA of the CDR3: TGTGCCAGCAGTTACTTTGGAGGGACTGAAAAACTGTTTTTT.

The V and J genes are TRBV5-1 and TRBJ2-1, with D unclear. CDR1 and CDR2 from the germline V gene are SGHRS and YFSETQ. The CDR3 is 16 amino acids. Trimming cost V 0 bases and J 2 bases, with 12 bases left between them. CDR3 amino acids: CASSLVSLDAYNEQFF. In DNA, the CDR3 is TGCGCCAGCAGCTTGGTTTCCCTAGACGCCTACAATGAGCAGTTCTTC.

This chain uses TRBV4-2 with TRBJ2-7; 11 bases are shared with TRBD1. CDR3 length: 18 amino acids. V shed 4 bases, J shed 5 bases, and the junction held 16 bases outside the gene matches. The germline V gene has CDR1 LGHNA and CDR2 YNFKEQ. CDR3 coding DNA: TGTGCCAGCAGCCTCATCATAGGGGTGGGGACAGGGGGAAACGAGCAGTACTTC. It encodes CASSLIIGVGTGGNEQYF.

The CDR3: CAWSVSGSTDTQYF. Here the CDR3 DNA reads TGTGCCTGGAGTGTTAGCGGGAGCACAGATACGCAGTATTTT. The rearrangement links TRBV30 to TRBJ2-3; the match to TRBD2 covers 7 bases. Germline loops: CDR1 GTSNPN, CDR2 SVGIG (reference sequence). The length of the CDR3 is 14 residues. J was trimmed by 0 bases and V by 0 bases; bases with no gene match: 0.

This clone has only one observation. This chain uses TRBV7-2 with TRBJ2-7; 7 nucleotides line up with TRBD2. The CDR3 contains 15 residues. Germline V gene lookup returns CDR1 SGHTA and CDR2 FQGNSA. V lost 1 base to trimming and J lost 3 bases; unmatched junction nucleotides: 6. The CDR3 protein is CASSLGGGSVYEQYF. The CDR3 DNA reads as TGTGCCAGCAGCTTAGGCGGCGGGAGTGTCTACGAGCAGTACTTC. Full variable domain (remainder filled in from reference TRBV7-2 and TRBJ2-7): GAGVSQSPSNKVTEKGKDVELRCDPISGHTALYWYRQSLGQGLEFLIYFQGNSAPDKSGLPSDRFSAERTGGSVSTLTIQRTQQEDSAVYLCASSLGGGSVYEQYFGPGTRLTVT.

CDR3 DNA: TGTGCCAGCAGTGTTACAGCGAGGGGGACCGGGGAGCTGTTTTTT. It encodes CASSVTARGTGELFF. The chain recombines TRBV2 with TRBJ2-2, with TRBD1 as a possible D gene (6 bases). V was pared by 4 bases and J by 5 bases, with 14 bases between. Germline V CDR1 and CDR2: SNHLY, FYNNEI. CDR3 size: 15 residues.